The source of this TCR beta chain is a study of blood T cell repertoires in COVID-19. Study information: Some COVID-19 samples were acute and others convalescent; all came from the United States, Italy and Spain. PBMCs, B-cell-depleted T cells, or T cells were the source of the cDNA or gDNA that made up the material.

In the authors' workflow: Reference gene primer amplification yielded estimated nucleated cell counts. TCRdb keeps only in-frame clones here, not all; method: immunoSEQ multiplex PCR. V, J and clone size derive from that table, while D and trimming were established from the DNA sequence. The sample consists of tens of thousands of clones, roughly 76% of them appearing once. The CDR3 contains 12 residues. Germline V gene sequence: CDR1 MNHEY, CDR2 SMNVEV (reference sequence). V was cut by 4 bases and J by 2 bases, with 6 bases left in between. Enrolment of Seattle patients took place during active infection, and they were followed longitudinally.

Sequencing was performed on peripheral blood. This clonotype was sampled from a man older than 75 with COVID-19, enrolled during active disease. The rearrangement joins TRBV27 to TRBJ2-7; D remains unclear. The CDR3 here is CASSSPTYEQYF. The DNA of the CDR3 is TGTGCCAGCAGTTCCCCTACCTACGAGCAGTACTTC.